The T cell receptor (beta chain) described here comes from a study of T cell repertoires in cytomegalovirus infection (dated by TCRdb to between 2019 and 2020). Some background on the complete study: Donor HLA type was relevant to the analysis, as public TCR beta signatures indicated carriage of CMV infection together with the matching HLA type. What the authors observed across the whole study: Cumulative frequency of public TCR beta family members discriminated carriers of CMV infection plus the relevant HLA type in this cohort and an independent 352-donor cohort. The ex vivo response was dominated by HLA-C-restricted CMV-specific TCR beta clonotypes, which also provided the single most frequent clonotype in two of eight donors.

This clonotype has a count of ten or more. The antigen this receptor binds is unknown. No base-level quality is on record; no much larger clone is a single base apart. The instrument given in TCRdb is Illumina HiSeq 1500. TCRdb passed the public sequencing reads through fastp at Q25 and MiXCR, retaining productive beta sequences. Identical CDR3 protein sequences are pooled into one entry, listed with their most common genes and DNA. Here the sample has about 740,000 distinct CDR3 sequences; roughly 36% occur a single time. The top ten hold 2.5% to 3.5% of the sample. The origin of this receptor is a human donor in good health (CMV status not recorded). Some clones in this sample may be carry-over from other donors' samples. The sample taken for sequencing was PBMCs.

The bases are TGTGCCAGCAGCCCCGGACGGGATAACTATGGCTACACCTTC. It translates as CASSPGRDNYGYTF. This chain joins TRBV28 to TRBJ1-2; the D gene is not confidently resolved. Trimming takes 6 bases from V and 1 base from J, and the germline ends sit 12 bases apart. Taken from cysteine to phenylalanine, the CDR3 has 14 residues. Left in the record is the CDR3 DNA by itself, 42 bases read in frame from the first base. For CDR1 and CDR2, the germline V gene lists MDHEN and SYDVKM.